The 25 T cell receptor beta chains given below trace back to one sample, sequenced in a study of shared T cell receptors in the human thymus. Assay: immunoSEQ multiplex PCR; the TCRdb copy retains only in-frame clones and omits some. The table lists roughly 700,000 clones, roughly 90% of them singletons. Separately, the same data were catalogued under a study of human thymus T cells.

Sequenced material: thymocytes. Every receptor here comes from a boy in the first two years of life with a congenital heart defect.

The chain employs TRBV30 and TRBJ2-3; D perhaps matches TRBD1 (6 bases). Trimming removed 8 bases from V and 1 base from J, with 19 bases in between. Germline loops: CDR1 GTSNPN, CDR2 SVGIG (reference sequence). The CDR3 is 15 amino acids. CDR3 DNA: TGTGCCCTCCCCAGGGGCCGGCAGGGCACAGATACGCAGTATTTT. It yields the protein CALPRGRQGTDTQYF.

V usage is TRBV15 and J usage is TRBJ2-3; 12 bases fit TRBD2. Germline V lookup: CDR1 LNHNV, CDR2 YYDKDF (reference sequence). The CDR3 sequence is 19 residues long. The ends lost 2 bases at V and 8 bases at J; junction bases unmatched: 17. The CDR3 nucleotides read TGTGCCACCAGCAGACTTACCCCCGCTAGCGGGAGGGCGCCGGGTACGCAGTATTTT. It translates to CATSRLTPASGRAPGTQYF.

This chain links TRBV10-3 with TRBJ1-2; 9 bases map to TRBD1. V was clipped by 0 bases and J by 3 bases; unmatched bases: 5. CDR1 and CDR2 (germline): ENHRY, SYGVKD. This CDR3 contains 16 residues. This CDR3 reads CAISESGQGIHYGYTF. As DNA, the CDR3 is TGTGCCATCAGTGAGTCTGGACAGGGGATCCACTATGGCTACACCTTC.

The V gene is TRBV27, the J gene TRBJ2-2, with TRBD1 matching over 9 bases. With V trimmed by 2 bases and J by 6 bases, 13 bases remained unmatched. CDR1 and CDR2 (germline): MNHEY, SMNVEV (reference sequence). This CDR3 spans 18 amino acids. The CDR3 nucleotides are TGTGCCAGCAGTTTACGACCGGGACAGGGAAAGGGTTCCGGGGAGCTGTTTTTT. This codes for CASSLRPGQGKGSGELFF.

The CDR3 here is CASSMPTGGVINEQFF. The CDR3 DNA follows: TGTGCCAGTAGTATGCCGACGGGAGGGGTGATAAATGAGCAGTTCTTC. The chain carries TRBV19 and TRBJ2-1; 8 positions agree with TRBD2. The CDR3 has 16 residues. V was clipped by 3 bases and J by 7 bases; unmatched bases: 11. CDR1 is LNHDA, CDR2 SQIVND, per germline (reference sequence).

The V and J genes are TRBV7-9 and TRBJ1-4; possibly TRBD1 for D (6 bases). V was clipped by 1 base and J by 8 bases, with 26 bases between them. Germline CDR1 reads SEHNR; CDR2 reads FQNEAQ (reference sequence). CDR3 length equals 19 residues. The CDR3 here is CASSLVPLRPGTKVEKLFF. DNA for the CDR3: TGTGCCAGCAGCTTAGTTCCCCTCCGCCCCGGGACAAAGGTCGAAAAACTGTTTTTT.

J is TRBJ2-2 and V is TRBV5-4, with D tentatively TRBD1 (6 bases). Germline lookup yields CDR1 SGHNT and CDR2 YYREEE (reference sequence). V was shortened by 2 bases and J by 8 bases, with 10 bases between the two germline ends. CDR3 length equals 13 residues. As DNA, the CDR3 is TGTGCCAGCAGCTTCGGACAGTCGGGGGAGCTGTTTTTT. It is translated as CASSFGQSGELFF.

The chain combines TRBV6-5 with TRBJ1-2; a weak D match, TRBD1 (6 bases). Trimming cost V 3 bases and J 3 bases, with 14 bases left between them. The germline gives CDR1 MNHEY, CDR2 SVGAGI. The CDR3 spans 15 residues. The CDR3: CASSYTQGRYYGYTF. CDR3 coding DNA: TGTGCCAGCAGTTATACCCAGGGGCGATACTATGGCTACACCTTC.

This clone turned up a few times. The rearrangement uses TRBV29-1 and TRBJ1-6; D is perhaps TRBD1 (5 bases). The germline V and J ends were trimmed by 8 bases and 7 bases, with 27 bases remaining between them. CDR3 length: 17 residues. The germline V gene has CDR1 SQVTM and CDR2 ANQGSEA. This chain's CDR3 is CSPPGVDAASGNSPLHF. CDR3 DNA sequence: TGCAGCCCCCCCGGAGTTGACGCCGCGTCAGGGAATTCACCCCTCCACTTT.

This chain joins TRBV11-1 and TRBJ1-2; 8 bases agree with TRBD1. The CDR3 covers 13 residues. Per the germline V gene, CDR1 is SGHAT and CDR2 is FQDESV (reference sequence). Germline trimming cut 4 bases from V and 4 bases from J; bases unmatched to any gene: 2. CDR3 residues: CASSSDRAYGYTF. The CDR3 DNA follows: TGTGCCAGCAGCTCGGACAGGGCCTATGGCTACACCTTC.

This sequence joins TRBV5-4 and TRBJ2-3; D may be TRBD1 (5 bases). The CDR3 spans 15 residues. Trimming took 1 base from V and 11 from J, leaving 20 bases between them. Germline lookup yields CDR1 SGHNT and CDR2 YYREEE (reference sequence). The CDR3 region is CASSLSLEHPQGQYF. CDR3 DNA: TGTGCCAGCAGCTTGTCCCTAGAGCATCCTCAGGGGCAGTATTTT.

This chain joins TRBV6-5 and TRBJ2-5; 7 bases line up with TRBD2. With V trimmed by 4 bases and J by 3 bases, 11 bases remained unmatched. Per the germline V gene, CDR1 is MNHEY and CDR2 is SVGAGI. This CDR3 is built from 16 residues. CDR3 sequence: CASSSLPTSAKETQYF. CDR3 nucleotides: TGTGCCAGCAGTTCCCTGCCTACTAGCGCCAAAGAGACCCAGTACTTC.

The rearrangement joins TRBV27 to TRBJ2-1; TRBD1 matches at 7 bases. The CDR3 runs 14 residues. The V and J ends lost 6 bases and 10 bases, in that order; junction bases with no gene match: 12. The V gene's germline CDR1 is MNHEY and CDR2 SMNVEV (reference sequence). The chain's CDR3 is CASSVTGRSTEQFF. CDR3 bases: TGTGCCAGCAGCGTGACAGGGAGATCCACCGAGCAGTTCTTC.

This chain uses TRBV6-6 with TRBJ1-4; 7 bases map to TRBD1. CDR1 is MNHNY, CDR2 SVGAGI, per germline (reference sequence). The V segment lost 5 bases and the J segment 5 bases; nucleotides outside the gene matches: 8. This CDR3 comprises 15 residues. The CDR3 DNA reads TGTGCCAGCAGTGCCGACAGGGTCAAGAATGAAAAACTGTTTTTT. Its protein product is CASSADRVKNEKLFF.

The chain couples TRBV28 to TRBJ2-6; a possible D gene is TRBD1 (5 bases). CDR1 and CDR2 (germline): MDHEN, SYDVKM. V lost 4 bases and J lost 0, with 10 bases in between. The CDR3 length is 16 residues. The CDR3 DNA reads TGTGCCAGCAGTTCCCTGACAGTCTCTGGGGCCAACGTCCTGACTTTC. Its protein is CASSSLTVSGANVLTF.

This chain joins TRBV7-2 and TRBJ2-2; D possibly corresponds to TRBD2 (5 bases). The V gene lost 2 bases and the J gene lost 4 bases, with 20 bases spanning the gap. CDR1 is SGHTA and CDR2 is FQGNSA in the germline V gene. The CDR3 length is 18 residues. This CDR3 is CASSLKGIERRSTGELFF. CDR3 DNA sequence: TGTGCCAGCAGCTTAAAAGGGATCGAGCGGAGAAGCACCGGGGAGCTGTTTTTT.

This rearrangement joins TRBV30 to TRBJ2-1; 12 bases match TRBD2. Trimming at V came to 4 bases and at J to 0 bases, leaving 7 bases not matched to a gene. Germline loops: CDR1 GTSNPN, CDR2 SVGIG (reference sequence). This CDR3 region has 17 residues. CDR3 DNA: TGTGCCTGGACCAAAGGACTAGCGGGGCCCTCCTACAATGAGCAGTTCTTC. Its protein product is CAWTKGLAGPSYNEQFF. Drawing the rest from reference TRBV30 and TRBJ2-1, the complete variable domain is SQTIHQWPATLVQPVGSPLSLECTVEGTSNPNLYWYRQAAGRGLQLLFYSVGIGQISSEVPQNLSASRPQDRQFILSSKKLLLSDSGFYLCAWTKGLAGPSYNEQFFGPGTRLTVL.

The chain carries TRBV4-3 and TRBJ2-7; D gene ambiguous. The germline V gene encodes CDR1 LGHNA and CDR2 YSLEER. V shed 0 bases and J shed 1 base, with 10 bases lying between them. The CDR3 has 15 residues. The CDR3 is CASSQDPEFSYEQYF. CDR3 in DNA: TGCGCCAGCAGCCAAGATCCCGAGTTTTCCTACGAGCAGTACTTC.

This chain connects TRBV19 to TRBJ1-5; 8 bases align to TRBD1. Germline V CDR1 and CDR2: LNHDA, SQIVND (reference sequence). This CDR3 spans 15 amino acids. Trimming took 0 bases from V and 7 from J; bases not matched to a gene: 5. For the CDR3, the DNA is TGTGCCAGTAGTATAGAGGACAGGGTATACCAGCCCCAGCATTTT. This translates into CASSIEDRVYQPQHF.

This chain uses TRBV7-2 with TRBJ2-2; TRBD2 agrees at 15 bases. This CDR3 spans 18 amino acids. Germline CDR1 reads SGHTA; CDR2 reads FQGNSA. V gave up 1 base and J gave up 5 bases; unmatched junction bases: 5. CDR3 nucleotides: TGTGCCAGCAGCTTAGGCGGACTAGCGGGAGGGTGGACCGGGGAGCTGTTTTTT. Protein: CASSLGGLAGGWTGELFF.

The V call is TRBV29-1, the J call TRBJ2-5; 9 bases are shared with TRBD1. The J call may be faulty, since TRBJ2-7 better matches the DNA end. Germline V gene sequence: CDR1 SQVTM, CDR2 ANQGSEA. The CDR3 runs 13 residues. The CDR3 protein is CSAGGQGRYEQYF. The CDR3 coding sequence is TGCAGCGCTGGGGGACAGGGAAGGTACGAGCAGTACTTC.

The CDR3 protein is CASSPWTSGTPPLYEQYF. The CDR3 DNA sequence: TGTGCCAGCAGCCCCTGGACTAGCGGGACTCCCCCCCTCTACGAGCAGTACTTC. This chain connects TRBV4-2 to TRBJ2-7, with 12 bases that match TRBD2. V lost 4 bases and J lost 3; bases outside the gene matches: 13. This CDR3 comprises 18 residues. Germline V gives CDR1 LGHNA, CDR2 YNFKEQ.

The V gene is TRBV27, the J gene TRBJ2-6; maybe TRBD2 (5 bases). The germline V gene encodes CDR1 MNHEY and CDR2 SMNVEV (reference sequence). Trimming took off 6 bases at V and 3 bases at J, with 9 bases between the two ends. CDR3 length: 14 amino acids. The CDR3 nucleotides read TGTGCCAGCAGCGCCGGGATTGGGGCCAACGTCCTGACTTTC. Translating gives CASSAGIGANVLTF.

The chain combines TRBV29-1 with TRBJ1-4, with 10 nucleotides matching TRBD1. This CDR3 contains 12 residues. Germline V gene lookup returns CDR1 SQVTM and CDR2 ANQGSEA. With V trimmed by 1 base and J by 13 bases, 3 bases remained unmatched. CDR3 DNA: TGCAGCGTTGAAGTGGGACAGGGGATACTGTTTTTT. This gives the protein CSVEVGQGILFF.

The count of this clone is one. The V and J genes are TRBV11-2 and TRBJ1-2; 8 nucleotides agree with TRBD1. The CDR3 is 14 residues long. Trimming at V came to 5 bases and at J to 8 bases, leaving 10 bases not matched to a gene. Germline CDR1 is SGHAT and CDR2 is FQNNGV. CDR3 nucleotide sequence: TGTGCCAGCAGCCCCGGCAGGGGGCAGGAAGGCTACACCTTC. Translated: CASSPGRGQEGYTF.